Below, 2 T cell receptor beta chains from the same sample are listed, as sequenced in a study of T cell responses to AZD1222 COVID-19 vaccine. Assay used: immunoSEQ multiplex PCR; TCRdb lists only in-frame clones, some missing. This sample has tens of thousands of clones, with roughly 90% found just once. The material sequenced was peripheral blood, taken on day 0 of AZD1222 vaccination. These receptors originate from an adult in good health.

The CDR3 loop reads CASSQALVAYNEQFF. Written as DNA, the CDR3 is TGCGCCAGCAGCCAAGCACTAGTCGCCTACAATGAGCAGTTCTTC. The J gene is TRBJ2-1, the V gene TRBV4-1, with a possible D match to TRBD2 (5 bases). Between the trimmed V and J ends, which lost 1 base and 2 bases, there was a span of 9 bases. CDR1 and CDR2 from the germline V gene are MGHRA and YSYEKL. The CDR3 is made up of 15 amino acids.

The gene calls are TRBV25-1 and TRBJ2-3; the D is unclear. The CDR3 runs to 16 residues. Deletions cut 5 bases from V and 0 bases from J, with 15 bases between. CDR1 is MGHDK, CDR2 SYGVNS, per germline. The CDR3 sequence is CASSPAVGPSTDTQYF. The CDR3 DNA reads as TGTGCCAGCAGTCCCGCTGTTGGACCTAGCACAGATACGCAGTATTTT.